This T cell receptor beta chain came from a study of shared clonotypes between healthy human individuals. Study at large: Donor composition was two women and three men, aged 18 to 49. Used for every donor were three CD4 naive, three CD4 memory, two CD8 naive and one CD8 memory plate.

CDR3 length: 15 amino acids. V trimming: 4 bases; J trimming: 5 bases; junction bases outside the gene matches: 11. From germline, CDR1 is SGHRS and CDR2 YFSETQ. Study-wide findings and caveats: Four donors held approximately 5% of naive CD4 clonotypes in common. The diversity represented, both genetic and in exposure history, was limited by few donors.

As concerns this clone: Its antigen is unidentified.

The table came from immunoSEQ multiplex PCR; TCRdb's copy has only in-frame clones and leaves some out. In the table there are 900,000 to 1,200,000 clones, 75% to 85% of which are singletons. The TCR comes from a young man in good health. Some clones in this sample may be carry-over from other donors' samples. Sequences were obtained from memory CD4+ T cells from PBMCs. As for subset: CD45RA-negative fraction. This chain connects TRBV5-1 to TRBJ2-5; TRBD1 agrees at 7 bases. CDR3 nucleotide sequence: TGCGCCAGCAGCGGATCAGGGGGAGTTGGGGAGACCCAGTACTTC. Translation: CASSGSGGVGETQYF.